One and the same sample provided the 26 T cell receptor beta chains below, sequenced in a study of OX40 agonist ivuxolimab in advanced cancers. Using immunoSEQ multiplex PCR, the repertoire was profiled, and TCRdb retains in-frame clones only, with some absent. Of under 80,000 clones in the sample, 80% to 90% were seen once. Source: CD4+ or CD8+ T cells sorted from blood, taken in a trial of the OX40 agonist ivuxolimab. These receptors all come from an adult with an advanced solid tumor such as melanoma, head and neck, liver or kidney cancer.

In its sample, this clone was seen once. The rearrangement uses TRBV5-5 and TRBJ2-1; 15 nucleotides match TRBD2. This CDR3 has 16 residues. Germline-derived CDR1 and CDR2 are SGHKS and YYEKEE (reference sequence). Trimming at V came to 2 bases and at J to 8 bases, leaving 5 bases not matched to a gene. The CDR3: CASSFGLAGGLHEQFF. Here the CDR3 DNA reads TGTGCCAGCAGCTTCGGACTAGCGGGGGGGCTCCATGAGCAGTTCTTC.

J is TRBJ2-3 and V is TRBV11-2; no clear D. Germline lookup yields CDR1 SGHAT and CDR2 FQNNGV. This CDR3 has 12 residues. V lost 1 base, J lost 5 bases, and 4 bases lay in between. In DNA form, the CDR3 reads TGTGCCAGCAGCTTAGCGGGAGATACGCAGTATTTT. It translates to CASSLAGDTQYF.

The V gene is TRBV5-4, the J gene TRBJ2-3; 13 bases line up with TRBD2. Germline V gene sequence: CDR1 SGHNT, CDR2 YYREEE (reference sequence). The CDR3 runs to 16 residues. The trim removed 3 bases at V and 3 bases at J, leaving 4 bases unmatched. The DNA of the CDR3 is TGTGCCAGCAGCTCCGGACTAGCGGGGGTGACAGATACGCAGTATTTT. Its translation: CASSSGLAGVTDTQYF. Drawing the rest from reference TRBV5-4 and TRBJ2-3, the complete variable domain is ETGVTQSPTHLIKTRGQQVTLRCSSQSGHNTVSWYQQALGQGPQFIFQYYREEENGRGNFPPRFSGLQFPNYSSELNVNALELDDSALYLCASSSGLAGVTDTQYFGPGTRLTVL.

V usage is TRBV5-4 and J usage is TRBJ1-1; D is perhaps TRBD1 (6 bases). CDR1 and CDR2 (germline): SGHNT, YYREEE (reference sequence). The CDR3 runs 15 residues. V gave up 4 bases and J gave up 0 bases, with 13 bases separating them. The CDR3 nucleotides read TGTGCCAGCAGCCTGGACAGTCTCTTGAACACTGAAGCTTTCTTT. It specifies CASSLDSLLNTEAFF.

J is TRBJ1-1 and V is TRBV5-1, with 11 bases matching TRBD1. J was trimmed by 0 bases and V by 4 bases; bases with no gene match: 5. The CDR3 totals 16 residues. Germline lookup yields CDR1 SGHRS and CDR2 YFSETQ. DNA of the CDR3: TGCGCCAGCAGCACCGGGACAGGGGGGATGAACACTGAAGCTTTCTTT. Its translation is CASSTGTGGMNTEAFF.

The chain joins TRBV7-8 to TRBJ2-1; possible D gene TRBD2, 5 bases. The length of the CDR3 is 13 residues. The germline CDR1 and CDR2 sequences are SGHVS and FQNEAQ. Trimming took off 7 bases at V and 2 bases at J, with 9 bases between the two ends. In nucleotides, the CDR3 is TGTGCCAGCACCCTCGGGGCCTACAATGAGCAGTTCTTC. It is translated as CASTLGAYNEQFF.

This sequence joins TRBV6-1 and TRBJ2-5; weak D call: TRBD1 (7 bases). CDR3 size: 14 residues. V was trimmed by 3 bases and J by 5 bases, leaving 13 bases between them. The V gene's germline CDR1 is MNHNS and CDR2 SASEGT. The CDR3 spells CASSDPQGRETQYF. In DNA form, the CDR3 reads TGTGCCAGCAGTGACCCACAGGGGAGGGAGACCCAGTACTTC.

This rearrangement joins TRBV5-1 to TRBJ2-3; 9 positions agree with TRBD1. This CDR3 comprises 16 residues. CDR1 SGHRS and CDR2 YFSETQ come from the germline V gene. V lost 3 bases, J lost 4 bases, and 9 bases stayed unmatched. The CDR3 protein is CASSSKKDRGADTQYF. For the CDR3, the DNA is TGCGCCAGCAGCTCGAAAAAGGACAGGGGCGCAGATACGCAGTATTTT. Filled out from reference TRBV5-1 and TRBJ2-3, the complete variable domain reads KAGVTQTPRYLIKTRGQQVTLSCSPISGHRSVSWYQQTPGQGLQFLFEYFSETQRNKGNFPGRFSGRQFSNSRSEMNVSTLELGDSALYLCASSSKKDRGADTQYFGPGTRLTVL.

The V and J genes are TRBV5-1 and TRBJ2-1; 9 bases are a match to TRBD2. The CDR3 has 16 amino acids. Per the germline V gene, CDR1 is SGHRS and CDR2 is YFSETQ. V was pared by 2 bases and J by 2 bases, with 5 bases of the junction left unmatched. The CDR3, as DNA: TGCGCCAGCAGCTTCGTTAGCGGGGGCACCTACAATGAGCAGTTCTTC. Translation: CASSFVSGGTYNEQFF.

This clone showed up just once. The CDR3 coding sequence is TGTGCCAGCAGCTTGGCCGGAACCGGGGAGCTGTTTTTT. It is translated as CASSLAGTGELFF. The genes are TRBV5-5 and TRBJ2-2; D gene uncertain. The germline gives CDR1 SGHKS, CDR2 YYEKEE (reference sequence). V lost 0 bases, J lost 5 bases, and 5 bases lay in between. This CDR3 region has 13 residues.

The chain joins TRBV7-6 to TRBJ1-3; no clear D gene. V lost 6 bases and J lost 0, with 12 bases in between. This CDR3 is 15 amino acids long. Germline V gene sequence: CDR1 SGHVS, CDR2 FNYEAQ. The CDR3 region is CASSLGTDSGNTIYF. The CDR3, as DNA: TGTGCCAGCAGTCTAGGAACGGACTCTGGAAACACCATATATTTT. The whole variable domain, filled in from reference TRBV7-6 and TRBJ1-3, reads GAGVSQSPRYKVTKRGQDVALRCDPISGHVSLYWYRQALGQGPEFLTYFNYEAQQDKSGLPNDRFSAERPEGSISTLTIQRTEQRDSAMYRCASSLGTDSGNTIYFGEGSWLTVV.

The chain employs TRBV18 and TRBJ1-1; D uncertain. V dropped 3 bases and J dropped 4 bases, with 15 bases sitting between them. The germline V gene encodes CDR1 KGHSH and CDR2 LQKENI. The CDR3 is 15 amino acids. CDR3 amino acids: CASSPPQPDFTEAFF. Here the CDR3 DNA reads TGTGCCAGCTCACCGCCTCAACCGGACTTCACTGAAGCTTTCTTT. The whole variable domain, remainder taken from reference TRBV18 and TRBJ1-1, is NAGVMQNPRHLVRRRGQEARLRCSPMKGHSHVYWYRQLPEEGLKFMVYLQKENIIDESGMPKERFSAEFPKEGPSILRIQQVVRGDSAAYFCASSPPQPDFTEAFFGQGTRLTVV.

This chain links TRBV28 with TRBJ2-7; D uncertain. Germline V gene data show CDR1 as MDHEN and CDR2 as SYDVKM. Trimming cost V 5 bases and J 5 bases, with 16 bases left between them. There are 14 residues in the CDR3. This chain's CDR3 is CASSPQFRANEQYF. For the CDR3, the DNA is TGTGCCAGCAGTCCCCAATTCAGAGCAAACGAGCAGTACTTC.

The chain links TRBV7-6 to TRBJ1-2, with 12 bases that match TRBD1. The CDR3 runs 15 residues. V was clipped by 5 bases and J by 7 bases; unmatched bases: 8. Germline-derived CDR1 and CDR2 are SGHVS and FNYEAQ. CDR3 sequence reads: CASSPQGQGAFGYTF. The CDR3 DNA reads TGTGCCAGCAGCCCCCAGGGACAGGGGGCTTTTGGCTACACCTTC.

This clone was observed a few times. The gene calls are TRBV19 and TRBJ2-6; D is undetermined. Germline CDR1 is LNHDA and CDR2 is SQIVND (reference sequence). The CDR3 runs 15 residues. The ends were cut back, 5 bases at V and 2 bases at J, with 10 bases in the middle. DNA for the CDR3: TGTGCCAGTAGTCCTACTCCGCCTGGGGCCAACGTCCTGACTTTC. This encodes CASSPTPPGANVLTF.

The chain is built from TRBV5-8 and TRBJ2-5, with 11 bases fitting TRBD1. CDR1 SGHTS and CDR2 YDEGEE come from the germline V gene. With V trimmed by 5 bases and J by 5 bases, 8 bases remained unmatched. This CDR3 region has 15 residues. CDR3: CASSVDRGRWETQYF. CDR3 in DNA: TGTGCCAGCAGTGTGGACAGGGGGCGATGGGAGACCCAGTACTTC.

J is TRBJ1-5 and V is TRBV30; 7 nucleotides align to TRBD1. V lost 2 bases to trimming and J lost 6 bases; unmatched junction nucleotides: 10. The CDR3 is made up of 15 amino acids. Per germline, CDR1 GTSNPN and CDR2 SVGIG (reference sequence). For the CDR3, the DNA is TGTGCCTGGAGTACATTCGAGGGGGCGGTTCAGCCCCAGCATTTT. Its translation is CAWSTFEGAVQPQHF.

CDR3 loop: CASSQAAGESNQPQHF. The CDR3 DNA is TGCGCCAGCAGCCAGGCGGCAGGGGAGAGCAATCAGCCCCAGCATTTT. The chain couples TRBV4-1 to TRBJ1-5; maybe TRBD1 (6 bases). The CDR3 runs to 16 residues. V gave up 3 bases and J gave up 1 base, with 13 bases separating them. Per germline, CDR1 MGHRA and CDR2 YSYEKL.

The CDR3 sequence: CASSPKDRSSLYNEQFF. The CDR3 DNA follows: TGTGCCAGCAGCCCCAAGGACCGTTCATCCCTCTACAATGAGCAGTTCTTC. This chain uses TRBV7-8 with TRBJ2-1, with D unclear. Trimming removed 5 bases at V and 3 bases at J, with 20 bases between. There are 17 residues in the CDR3. The germline CDR1 and CDR2 sequences are SGHVS and FQNEAQ.

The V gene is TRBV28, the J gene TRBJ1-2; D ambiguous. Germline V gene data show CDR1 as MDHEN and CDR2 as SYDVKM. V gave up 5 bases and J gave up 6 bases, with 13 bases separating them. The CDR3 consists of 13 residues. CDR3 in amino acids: CASSQKPPDGYTF. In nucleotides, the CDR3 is TGTGCCAGCAGTCAAAAACCGCCGGATGGCTACACCTTC.

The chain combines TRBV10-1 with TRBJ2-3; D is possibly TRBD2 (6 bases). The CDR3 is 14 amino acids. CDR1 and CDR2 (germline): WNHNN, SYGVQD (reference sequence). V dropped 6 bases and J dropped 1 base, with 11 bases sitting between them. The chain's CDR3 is CASSGGRGTDTQYF. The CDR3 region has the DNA TGCGCCAGCAGCGGGGGTCGGGGCACAGATACGCAGTATTTT.

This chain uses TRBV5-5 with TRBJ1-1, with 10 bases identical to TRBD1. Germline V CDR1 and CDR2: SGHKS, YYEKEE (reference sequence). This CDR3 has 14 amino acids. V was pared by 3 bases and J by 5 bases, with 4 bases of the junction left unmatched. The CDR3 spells CASSWGQGRTEAFF. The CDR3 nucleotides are TGTGCCAGCAGCTGGGGACAGGGGCGAACTGAAGCTTTCTTT.

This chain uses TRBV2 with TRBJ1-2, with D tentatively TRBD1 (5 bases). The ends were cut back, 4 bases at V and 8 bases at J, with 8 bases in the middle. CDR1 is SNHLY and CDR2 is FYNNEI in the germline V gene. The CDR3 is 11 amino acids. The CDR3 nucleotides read TGTGCCAGCAGTGCAGGGTCGGGCTACACCTTC. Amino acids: CASSAGSGYTF.

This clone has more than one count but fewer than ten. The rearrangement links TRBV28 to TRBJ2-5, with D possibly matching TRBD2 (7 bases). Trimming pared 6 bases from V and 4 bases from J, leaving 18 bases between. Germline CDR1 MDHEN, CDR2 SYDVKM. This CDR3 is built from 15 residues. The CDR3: CASSRRGALIETQYF. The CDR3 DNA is TGTGCCAGCAGCCGCCGGGGGGCTCTCATAGAGACCCAGTACTTC.

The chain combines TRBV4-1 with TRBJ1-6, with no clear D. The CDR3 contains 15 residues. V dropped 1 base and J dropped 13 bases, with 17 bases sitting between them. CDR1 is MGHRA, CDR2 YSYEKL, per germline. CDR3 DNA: TGCGCCAGCAGCCAAGTCCCGGACGTATTGCTCCCCCTCCACTTT. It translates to CASSQVPDVLLPLHF.

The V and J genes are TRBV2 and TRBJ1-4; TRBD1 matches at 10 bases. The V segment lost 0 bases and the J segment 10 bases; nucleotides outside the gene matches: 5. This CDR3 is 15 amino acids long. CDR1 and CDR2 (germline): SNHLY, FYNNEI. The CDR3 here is CASSEAGDRGGKLFF. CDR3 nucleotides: TGTGCCAGCAGTGAAGCGGGGGACAGGGGCGGAAAACTGTTTTTT. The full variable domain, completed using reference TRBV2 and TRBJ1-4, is EPEVTQTPSHQVTQMGQEVILRCVPISNHLYFYWYRQILGQKVEFLVSFYNNEISEKSEIFDDQFSVERPDGSNFTLKIRSTKLEDSAMYFCASSEAGDRGGKLFFGSGTQLSVL.